Sequencing of this TCR beta chain was carried out in a study of cytomegalovirus exposure and HLA in healthy donors. Study context: A prior analysis found about 110 million unique TCR beta sequences from around 200 million T cells.

Study-level findings and limits: Earlier results showed most TCR beta V segments being productive about 87% or about 30% of the time.

Use of 60 Vbeta and 13 Jbeta primers characterized the PCR. The table came from immunoSEQ multiplex PCR; TCRdb's copy has only in-frame clones and leaves some out. This table holds fewer than 250,000 clones, 65% to 75% found once. Remarks on this clone: Its cognate antigen is unknown.

The CDR3 contains 16 residues. Germline CDR1 SGHVS, CDR2 FQNEAQ. Trimming cost V 4 bases and J 4 bases; bases outside gene matches: 11. Sequencing input: PBMCs. This TCR was recovered from a man between 25 and 39 years old in good health and CMV-seropositive. V is TRBV7-8 and J is TRBJ2-5, with 8 bases that match TRBD2. The CDR3 loop reads CASSSGPAGAPETQYF. The DNA for the CDR3 is TGTGCCAGCAGCTCGGGCCCAGCGGGAGCGCCAGAGACCCAGTACTTC.